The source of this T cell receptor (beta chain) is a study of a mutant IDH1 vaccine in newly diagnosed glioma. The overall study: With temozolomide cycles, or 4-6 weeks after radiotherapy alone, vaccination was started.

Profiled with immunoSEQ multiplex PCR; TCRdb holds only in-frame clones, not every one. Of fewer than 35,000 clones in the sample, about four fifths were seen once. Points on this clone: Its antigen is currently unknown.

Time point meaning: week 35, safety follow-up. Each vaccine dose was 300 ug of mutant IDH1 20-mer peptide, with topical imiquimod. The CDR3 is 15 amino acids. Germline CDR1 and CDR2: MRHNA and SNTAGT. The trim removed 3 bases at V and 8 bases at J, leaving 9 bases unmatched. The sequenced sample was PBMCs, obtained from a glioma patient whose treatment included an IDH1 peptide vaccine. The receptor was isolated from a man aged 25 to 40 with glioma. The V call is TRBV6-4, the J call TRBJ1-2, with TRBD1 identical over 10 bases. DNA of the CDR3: TGTGCCAGCAGTGAAACCGGGACAGGGGAAAAAGGCTACACCTTC. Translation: CASSETGTGEKGYTF.